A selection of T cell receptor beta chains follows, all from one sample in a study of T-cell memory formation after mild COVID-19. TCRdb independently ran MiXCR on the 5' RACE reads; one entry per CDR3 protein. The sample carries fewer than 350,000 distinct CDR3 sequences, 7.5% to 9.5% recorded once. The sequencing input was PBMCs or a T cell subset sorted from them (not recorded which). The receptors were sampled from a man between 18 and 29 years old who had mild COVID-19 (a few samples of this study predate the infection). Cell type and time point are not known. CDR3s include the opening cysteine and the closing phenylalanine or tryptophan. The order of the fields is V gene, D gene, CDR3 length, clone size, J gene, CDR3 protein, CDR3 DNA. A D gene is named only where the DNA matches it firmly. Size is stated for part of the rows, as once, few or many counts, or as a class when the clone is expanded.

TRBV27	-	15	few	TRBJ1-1	CASSLFGGVNTEAFF	TGTGCCAGCAGTTTATTCGGGGGTGTGAACACTGAAGCTTTCTTT
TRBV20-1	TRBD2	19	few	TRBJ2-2	CSARDIRLAGGFGTGELFF	TGCAGTGCTAGAGATATTAGACTAGCGGGGGGATTTGGCACCGGGGAGCTGTTTTTT
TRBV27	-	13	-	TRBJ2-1	CASSSSPAPEQFF	TGTGCCAGCAGTTCGAGCCCTGCTCCTGAGCAGTTCTTC
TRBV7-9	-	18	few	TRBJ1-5	CASSLVQSGTGSNQPQHF	TGTGCCAGCAGCTTAGTTCAATCGGGGACGGGGAGCAATCAGCCCCAGCATTTT
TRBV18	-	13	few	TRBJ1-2	CASSPRDLYGYTF	TGTGCCAGCTCACCAAGAGACCTCTATGGCTACACCTTC
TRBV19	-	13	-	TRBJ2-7	CASSILQGHEQYF	TGTGCCAGTAGTATCCTACAGGGCCACGAGCAGTACTTC
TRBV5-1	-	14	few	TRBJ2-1	CASTNQGRGNEQFF	TGCGCCAGCACCAACCAGGGCAGGGGCAATGAGCAGTTCTTC
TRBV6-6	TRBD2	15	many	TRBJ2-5	CASSYSGLAGETQYF	TGTGCCAGCAGTTACTCGGGACTAGCAGGGGAGACCCAGTACTTC
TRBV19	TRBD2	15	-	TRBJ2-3	CASGPGGGGTDTQYF	TGTGCCAGTGGCCCGGGGGGGGGCGGCACAGATACGCAGTATTTT
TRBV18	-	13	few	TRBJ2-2	CASSPGPRRELFF	TGTGCCAGCTCACCGGGACCCCGGAGGGAGCTGTTTTTT
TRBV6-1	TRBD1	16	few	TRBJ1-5	CASVPSRQGKNQPQHF	TGTGCCAGCGTGCCCAGTCGACAGGGAAAAAATCAGCCCCAGCATTTT
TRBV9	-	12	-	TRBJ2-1	CASGLQVGEQFF	TGTGCCAGCGGCCTTCAGGTCGGTGAGCAGTTCTTC
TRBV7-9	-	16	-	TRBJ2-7	CASSLVEGVGSYEQYF	TGTGCCAGCAGCTTAGTCGAGGGGGTCGGCTCCTACGAGCAGTACTTC
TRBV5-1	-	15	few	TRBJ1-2	CASSDITTGLKGYTF	TGCGCCAGCAGCGATATCACGACAGGACTTAAAGGCTACACCTTC
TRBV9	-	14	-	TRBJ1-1	CASSVGQGITEAFF	TGTGCCAGCAGCGTAGGACAAGGAATCACTGAAGCTTTCTTT
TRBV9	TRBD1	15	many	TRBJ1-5	CASSGADRGNQPQHF	TGTGCCAGCAGCGGAGCTGACAGGGGCAATCAGCCCCAGCATTTT
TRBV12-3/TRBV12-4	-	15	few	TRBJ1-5	CASRFNRVTNQPQHF	TGTGCCAGCAGATTCAACAGGGTTACCAATCAGCCCCAGCATTTT
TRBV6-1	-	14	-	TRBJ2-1	CASGKGLSYNEQFF	TGTGCCAGCGGGAAGGGTCTCTCCTACAATGAGCAGTTCTTC
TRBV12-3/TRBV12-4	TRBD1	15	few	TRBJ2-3	CASRRRDRGLATQYF	TGTGCCAGCAGGCGCCGGGACAGGGGGCTTGCGACGCAGTATTTT
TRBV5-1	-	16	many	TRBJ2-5	CASSPASTGWGETQYF	TGCGCCAGCAGCCCGGCTAGCACCGGCTGGGGAGAGACCCAGTACTTC
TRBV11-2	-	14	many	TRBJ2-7	CASSSPTSTYEQYF	TGTGCCAGCAGCTCCCCTACGTCCACCTACGAGCAGTACTTC
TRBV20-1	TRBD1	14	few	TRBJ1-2	CSARQGFVIEGYTF	TGCAGTGCGAGACAGGGGTTCGTAATCGAGGGCTACACCTTC
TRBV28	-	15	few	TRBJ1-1	CASSLGALRGTEAFF	TGTGCCAGCAGTTTAGGGGCCCTGAGAGGCACTGAAGCTTTCTTT
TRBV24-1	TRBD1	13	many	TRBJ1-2	CATGDRVNYGYTF	TGTGCCACCGGTGACAGGGTGAACTATGGCTACACCTTC
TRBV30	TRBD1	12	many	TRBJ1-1	CAWGQGTAEAFF	TGTGCCTGGGGACAGGGGACGGCTGAAGCTTTCTTT
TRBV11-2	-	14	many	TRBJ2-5	CASRDPGEQETQYF	TGTGCCAGCAGAGATCCGGGAGAACAAGAGACCCAGTACTTC
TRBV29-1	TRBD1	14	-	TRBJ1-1	CSVAQGARDTEAFF	TGCAGCGTTGCCCAGGGGGCTAGGGACACTGAAGCTTTCTTT
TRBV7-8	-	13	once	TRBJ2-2	CASSLFGAGELFF	TGTGCCAGCAGCTTATTTGGGGCCGGGGAGCTGTTTTTT
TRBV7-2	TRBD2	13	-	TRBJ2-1	CAGAGGPSNEQFF	TGTGCCGGAGCGGGGGGGCCAAGCAATGAGCAGTTCTTC
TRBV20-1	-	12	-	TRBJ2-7	CSARHRVGEQYF	TGCAGTGCTAGACACAGGGTGGGGGAGCAGTACTTC
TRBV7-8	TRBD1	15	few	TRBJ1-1	CASSLYDRQGSEAFF	TGTGCCAGCAGCCTATACGACAGACAGGGATCTGAAGCTTTCTTT
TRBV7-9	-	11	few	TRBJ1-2	CASSWEDGYTF	TGTGCCAGCAGCTGGGAAGATGGCTACACCTTC
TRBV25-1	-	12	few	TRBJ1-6	CASSSGSIPLHF	TGTGCCAGCAGCTCGGGCTCAATACCCCTCCACTTT
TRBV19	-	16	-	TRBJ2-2	CASSISQFANTGELFF	TGTGCCAGTAGTATTTCCCAGTTCGCGAACACCGGGGAGCTGTTTTTT
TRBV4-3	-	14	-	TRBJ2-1	CASSQDIGDNEQFF	TGCGCCAGCAGCCAAGATATCGGGGACAATGAGCAGTTCTTC
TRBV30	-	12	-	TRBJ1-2	CAWSVTAGGYTF	TGTGCCTGGAGTGTAACGGCCGGTGGCTACACCTTC
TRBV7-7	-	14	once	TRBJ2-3	CAGGGQSLTDTQYF	TGTGCCGGGGGGGGACAGAGTCTCACAGATACGCAGTATTTT
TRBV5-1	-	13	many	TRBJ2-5	CASSFGSAETQYF	TGCGCCAGCAGCTTCGGGTCAGCGGAGACCCAGTACTTC
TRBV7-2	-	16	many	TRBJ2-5	CASSFRTTSSWETQYF	TGTGCCAGCAGCTTCCGAACGACTAGTAGTTGGGAGACCCAGTACTTC
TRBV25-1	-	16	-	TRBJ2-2	CASSPTSEGAAGELFF	TGTGCCAGCAGTCCGACTAGTGAGGGAGCGGCCGGGGAGCTGTTTTTT
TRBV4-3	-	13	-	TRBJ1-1	CASSQFGATEAFF	TGCGCCAGCAGCCAATTTGGTGCCACTGAAGCTTTCTTT
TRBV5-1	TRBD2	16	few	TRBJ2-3	CASTWPLAGGVDTQYF	TGCGCCAGCACCTGGCCCCTAGCGGGGGGGGTGGATACGCAGTATTTT
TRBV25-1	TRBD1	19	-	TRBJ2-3	CATSVWSFQGASNTDTQYF	TGTGCCACCAGTGTCTGGTCATTTCAGGGGGCCTCAAACACAGATACGCAGTATTTT
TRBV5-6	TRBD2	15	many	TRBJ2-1	CASSGGTSAYNEQFF	TGTGCCAGCAGCGGCGGGACTAGCGCCTACAATGAGCAGTTCTTC
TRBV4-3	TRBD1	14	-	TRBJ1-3	CASSPDRAGNTIYF	TGCGCCAGCAGCCCAGACAGGGCTGGAAACACCATATATTTT
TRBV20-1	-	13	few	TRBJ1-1	CSARGQLNTEAFF	TGCAGTGCTAGAGGGCAGCTGAACACTGAAGCTTTCTTT
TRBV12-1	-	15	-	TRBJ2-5	CASSFEGGRQETQYF	TGTGCCAGCAGCTTTGAGGGGGGCCGTCAAGAGACCCAGTACTTC
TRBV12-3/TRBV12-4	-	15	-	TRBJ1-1	CASSLGSRVEKEAFF	TGTGCCAGCAGTTTAGGCTCCCGCGTGGAGAAAGAAGCTTTCTTT
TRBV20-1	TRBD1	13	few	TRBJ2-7	CSVSDRVSYEQYF	TGCAGTGTTTCGGACAGGGTCTCCTACGAGCAGTACTTC
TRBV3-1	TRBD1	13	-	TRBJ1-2	CASSLSLDRGYTF	TGTGCCAGCAGCCTCTCCCTGGACAGGGGCTACACCTTC
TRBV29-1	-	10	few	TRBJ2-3	CSVGSDTQYF	TGCAGCGTCGGGTCGGATACGCAGTATTTT